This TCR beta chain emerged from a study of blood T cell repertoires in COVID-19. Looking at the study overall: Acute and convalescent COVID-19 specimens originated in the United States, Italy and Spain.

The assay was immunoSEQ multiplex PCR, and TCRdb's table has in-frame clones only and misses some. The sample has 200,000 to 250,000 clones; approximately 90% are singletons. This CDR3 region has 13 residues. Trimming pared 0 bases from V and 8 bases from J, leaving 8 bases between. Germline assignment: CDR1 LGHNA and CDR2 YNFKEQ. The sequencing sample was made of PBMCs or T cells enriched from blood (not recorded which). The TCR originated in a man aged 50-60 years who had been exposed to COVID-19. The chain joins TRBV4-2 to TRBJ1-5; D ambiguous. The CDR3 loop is CASSQDPQKPQHF. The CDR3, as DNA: TGTGCCAGCAGCCAAGATCCACAGAAGCCCCAGCATTTT.